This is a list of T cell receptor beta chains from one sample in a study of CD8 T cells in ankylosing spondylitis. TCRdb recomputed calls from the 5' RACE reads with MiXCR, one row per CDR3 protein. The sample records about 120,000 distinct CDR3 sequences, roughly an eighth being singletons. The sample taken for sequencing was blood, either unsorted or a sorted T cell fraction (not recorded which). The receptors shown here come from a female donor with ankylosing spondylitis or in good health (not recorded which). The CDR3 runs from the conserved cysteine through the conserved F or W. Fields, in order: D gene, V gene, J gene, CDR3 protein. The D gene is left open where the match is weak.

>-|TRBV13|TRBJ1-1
CASSFGTADEAFF
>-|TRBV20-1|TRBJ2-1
CSARDLQGSYNEQFF
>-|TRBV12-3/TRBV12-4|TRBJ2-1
CASTPASEDSEHNEQFF
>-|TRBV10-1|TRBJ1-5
CASGRLVRRERDQPQHF
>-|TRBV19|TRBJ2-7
CASSGVGSYEQYF
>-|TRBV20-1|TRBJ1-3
CSALGQLDGNTIYF
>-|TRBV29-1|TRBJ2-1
CSVDIWSSYNEQFF
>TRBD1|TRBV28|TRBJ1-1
CASIPTPGQGRWGTEAFF
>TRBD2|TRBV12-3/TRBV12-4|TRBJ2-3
CASRLAGATDTQYF
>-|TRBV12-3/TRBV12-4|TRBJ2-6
CASRSSGANVLTF
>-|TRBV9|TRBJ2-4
CASSVAGGEGIQYF
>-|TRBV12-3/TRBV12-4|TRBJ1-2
CASTPWDGGGYTF
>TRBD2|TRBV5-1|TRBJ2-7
CASSRGLAGGIDEQYF
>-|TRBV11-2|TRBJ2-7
CASSLEEVPYEQYF
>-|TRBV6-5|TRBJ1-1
CASSYTGVNTEAFF
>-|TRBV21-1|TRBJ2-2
CASSIGTSRDTGELFF
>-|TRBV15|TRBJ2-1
CATSRDGTPRGGNEQFF
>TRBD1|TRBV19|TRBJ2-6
CASRTGPDDRKANVLTF
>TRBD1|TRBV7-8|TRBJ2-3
CASSFGQGTDTQYF
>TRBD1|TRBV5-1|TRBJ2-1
CASSLATGVNEQFF
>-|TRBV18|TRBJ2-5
CASSPPNRPQETQYF
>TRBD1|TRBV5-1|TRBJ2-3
CASSPGTATDTQYF
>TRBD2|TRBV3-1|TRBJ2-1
CASLGTSFDEQFF
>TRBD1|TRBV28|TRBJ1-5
CASSGSGTGRDQPQHF
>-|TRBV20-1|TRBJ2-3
CSARDLRTTRPDTQYF
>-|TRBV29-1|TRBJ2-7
CSVEDADSYEQYF
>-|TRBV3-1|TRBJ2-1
CAGSQQGPNEQFF
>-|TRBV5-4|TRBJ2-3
CASSFEYEDTQYF
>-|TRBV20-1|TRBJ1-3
CSARDPGRSGNTIYF